The entry below gives a single T cell receptor beta chain sequence along with its context. Its antigen is unidentified. The data were obtained in a study of early T cells in non-severe SARS-CoV-2 infection. For the study at large: Sequencing of bulk RNA from unsorted whole blood was done, without chain pairing. Study-wide points: Lookups in VDJdb leaned toward anti-spike CD8 responses and missed private and CD4 specificities.

Germline V gene sequence: CDR1 SGHAT, CDR2 FQNNGV. V shed 4 bases, J shed 3 bases, and the junction held 6 bases outside the gene matches. This CDR3 is built from 14 residues. Unique molecular identifiers tagged individual cDNA molecules. TCRdb re-analysed the 5' RACE reads in MiXCR, keeping a single row per CDR3 protein. The table shows 45,000 to 70,000 distinct CDR3 sequences, with 9.5% to 13% occurring only once. The V call is TRBV11-2, the J call TRBJ2-7, with 7 nucleotides matching TRBD2. The sample was whole blood. The sequence was collected from an adult who was a healthcare worker with PCR-confirmed SARS-CoV-2 infection or an uninfected control (not recorded which). Here the CDR3 reads CASSSVGGSYEQYF. DNA of the CDR3: TGTGCCAGCAGCTCCGTCGGGGGGAGCTACGAGCAGTACTTC.